The clone carrying this T cell receptor beta chain was recorded many times. Its antigen is currently unknown. Thyroid surgery had not been preceded by any treatment in any patient. In the original processing: The study's classifier, a distant-metastasis tool for papillary thyroid cancer, was built using CDR3 differences across clinicopathological groups. TCRdb ran MiXCR on the PCR reads. These V and J calls are TCRdb output, not the study's own analysis. The table includes some 90,000 clones, around 9.1% detected once. The source of the sample is a study of metastatic and nonmetastatic thyroid tumors. The overall study: Comparison of repertoires was carried out across blood and tumor or nodule tissue from malignant and benign thyroid patients.

CDR3 size: 16 residues. Germline lookup yields CDR1 SGHRS and CDR2 YFSETQ. The J segment lost 7 bases and the V segment lost 2 bases, leaving 8 bases of the junction unmatched. Findings and limits, study-wide: According to reports, the diversity of TCR beta was significantly higher in malignant thyroid tumors than in benign nodules, and this held in both blood and tumor samples.

The sample consisted of blood. The chain couples TRBV5-1 to TRBJ2-2; the match to TRBD1 covers 10 bases. This TCR was recovered from a female donor with papillary thyroid cancer or a benign thyroid nodule (not recorded which). Some clones in this sample may be carry-over from other donors' samples. The CDR3 loop reads CASSLMTGGAGGELFF. CDR3 in DNA: TGCGCCAGCAGCTTAATGACAGGGGGCGCTGGCGGGGAGCTGTTTTTT.